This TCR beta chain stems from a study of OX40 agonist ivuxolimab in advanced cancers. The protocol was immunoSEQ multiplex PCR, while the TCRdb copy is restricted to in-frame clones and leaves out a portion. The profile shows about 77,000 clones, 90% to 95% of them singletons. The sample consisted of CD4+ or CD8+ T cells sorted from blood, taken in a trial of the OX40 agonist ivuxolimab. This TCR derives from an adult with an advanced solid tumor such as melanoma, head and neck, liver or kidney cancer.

This CDR3 is CASSPEMGVQPQHF. In DNA form, the CDR3 reads TGTGCCAGCAGTCCTGAGATGGGGGTTCAGCCCCAGCATTTT. This chain uses TRBV28 with TRBJ1-5, with D possibly TRBD1 on 5 matching bases. The germline V and J ends were trimmed by 5 bases and 6 bases, with 14 bases remaining between them. CDR3 length: 14 amino acids. The germline V gene has CDR1 MDHEN and CDR2 SYDVKM.